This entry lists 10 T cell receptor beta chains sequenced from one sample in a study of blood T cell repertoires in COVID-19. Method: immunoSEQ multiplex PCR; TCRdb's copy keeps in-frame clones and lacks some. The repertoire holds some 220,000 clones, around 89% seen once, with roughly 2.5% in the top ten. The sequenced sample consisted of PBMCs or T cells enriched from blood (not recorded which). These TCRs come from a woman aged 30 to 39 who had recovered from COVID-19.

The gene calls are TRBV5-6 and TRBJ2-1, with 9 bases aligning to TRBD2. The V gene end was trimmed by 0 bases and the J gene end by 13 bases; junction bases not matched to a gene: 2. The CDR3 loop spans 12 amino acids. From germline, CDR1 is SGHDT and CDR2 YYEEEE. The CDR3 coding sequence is TGTGCCAGCAGCTTGGTGCGGGGGGGCCAGTTCTTC. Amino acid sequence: CASSLVRGGQFF.

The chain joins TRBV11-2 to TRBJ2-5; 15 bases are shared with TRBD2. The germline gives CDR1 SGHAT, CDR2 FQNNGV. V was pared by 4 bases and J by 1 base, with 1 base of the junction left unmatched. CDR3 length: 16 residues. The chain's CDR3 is CASSSGLAGGQETQYF. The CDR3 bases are TGTGCCAGCAGCTCGGGACTAGCGGGGGGCCAAGAGACCCAGTACTTC. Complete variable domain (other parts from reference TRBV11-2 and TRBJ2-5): EAGVAQSPRYKIIEKRQSVAFWCNPISGHATLYWYQQILGQGPKLLIQFQNNGVVDDSQLPKDRFSAERLKGVDSTLKIQPAKLEDSAVYLCASSSGLAGGQETQYFGPGTRLLVL.

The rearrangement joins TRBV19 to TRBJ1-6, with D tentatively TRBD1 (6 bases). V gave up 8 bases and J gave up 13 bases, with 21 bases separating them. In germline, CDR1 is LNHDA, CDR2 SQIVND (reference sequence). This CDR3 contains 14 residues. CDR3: CASGLGGPDHPLHF. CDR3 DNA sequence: TGTGCCAGTGGGTTGGGGGGGCCGGATCACCCCCTCCACTTT.

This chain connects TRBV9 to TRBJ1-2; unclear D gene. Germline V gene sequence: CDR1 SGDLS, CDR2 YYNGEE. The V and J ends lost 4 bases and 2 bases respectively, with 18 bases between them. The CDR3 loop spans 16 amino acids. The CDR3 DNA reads TGTGCCAGCAGCTACCGTTGGCGGGGTCCCAACTATGGCTACACCTTC. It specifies CASSYRWRGPNYGYTF.

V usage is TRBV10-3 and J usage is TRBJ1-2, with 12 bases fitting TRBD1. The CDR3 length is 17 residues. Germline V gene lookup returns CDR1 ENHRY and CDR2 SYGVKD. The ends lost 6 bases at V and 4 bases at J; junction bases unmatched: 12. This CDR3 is CAISVSFGTGGFYGYTF. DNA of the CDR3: TGTGCCATCAGCGTTTCCTTTGGGACAGGGGGCTTCTATGGCTACACCTTC.

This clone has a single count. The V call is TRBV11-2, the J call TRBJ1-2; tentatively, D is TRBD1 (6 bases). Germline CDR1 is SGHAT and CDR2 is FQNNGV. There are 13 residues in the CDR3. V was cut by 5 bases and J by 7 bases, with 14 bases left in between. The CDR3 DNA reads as TGTGCCAGCAGCCCGACAGGAGATAGTGGCTACACCTTC. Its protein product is CASSPTGDSGYTF.

The CDR3 sequence: CASRSGGIYEQYF. The CDR3 nucleotides read TGTGCCAGCAGGAGCGGGGGTATCTACGAGCAGTACTTC. V gene TRBV28 combines with J gene TRBJ2-7, with 8 bases lining up with TRBD2. V was clipped by 6 bases and J by 3 bases; unmatched bases: 4. This CDR3 is 13 amino acids long. The germline CDR1 and CDR2 sequences are MDHEN and SYDVKM.

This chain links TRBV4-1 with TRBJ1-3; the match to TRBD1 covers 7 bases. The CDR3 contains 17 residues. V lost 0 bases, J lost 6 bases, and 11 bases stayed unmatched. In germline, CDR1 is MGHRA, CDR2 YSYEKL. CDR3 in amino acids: CASSQDTQTGLTNTIYF. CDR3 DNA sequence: TGCGCCAGCAGCCAAGATACCCAGACAGGGTTGACAAACACCATATATTTT.

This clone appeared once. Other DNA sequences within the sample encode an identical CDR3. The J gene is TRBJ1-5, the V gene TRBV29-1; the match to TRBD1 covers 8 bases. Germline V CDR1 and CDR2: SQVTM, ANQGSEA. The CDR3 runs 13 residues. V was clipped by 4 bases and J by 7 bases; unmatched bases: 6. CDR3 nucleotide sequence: TGCAGCGTTGGGACAGGGAGACACCAGCCCCAGCATTTT. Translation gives CSVGTGRHQPQHF.

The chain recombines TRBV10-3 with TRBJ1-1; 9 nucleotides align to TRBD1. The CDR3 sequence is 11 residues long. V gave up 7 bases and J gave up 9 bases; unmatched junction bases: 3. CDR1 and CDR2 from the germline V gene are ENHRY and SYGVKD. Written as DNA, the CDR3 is TGTGCCATCACGGGACAGGGACAAGCTTTCTTT. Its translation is CAITGQGQAFF.